The 8 T cell receptor beta chains below were found in one sample sequenced in a study of blood T cell repertoires in COVID-19. TCRdb's table, derived via immunoSEQ multiplex PCR, lists solely in-frame clones and lacks some. The sample holds about 75,000 clones, roughly 90% seen once. The source material was peripheral blood. The receptors were sampled from a human donor in a cohort sampled during active COVID-19.

The chain links TRBV18 to TRBJ2-4; TRBD1 might be the D (6 bases). Trimming shortened V by 4 bases and J by 3 bases, and 13 bases separated the two germline ends. This CDR3 comprises 15 residues. Germline V gene data show CDR1 as KGHSH and CDR2 as LQKENI. CDR3: CASSLLQGVKNIQYF. The CDR3 coding sequence is TGTGCCAGCTCACTCCTACAGGGAGTCAAAAACATTCAGTACTTC.

V and J are TRBV28 and TRBJ2-4, with a tentative D call TRBD2 (6 bases). CDR3 length equals 15 residues. Germline loops: CDR1 MDHEN, CDR2 SYDVKM. Trimming removed 6 bases at V and 6 bases at J, with 18 bases between. CDR3 sequence reads: CASSGTGTGLNIQYF. Here the CDR3 DNA reads TGTGCCAGCAGCGGGACGGGGACTGGATTAAACATTCAGTACTTC.

This clone was recorded only once. The chain couples TRBV7-9 to TRBJ1-2; 8 bases match TRBD1. The J segment lost 8 bases and the V segment lost 5 bases, leaving 4 bases of the junction unmatched. Germline V CDR1 and CDR2: SEHNR, FQNEAQ (reference sequence). This CDR3 region has 12 residues. The chain's CDR3 is CASSQDRGGYTF. CDR3 DNA: TGTGCCAGCAGCCAAGACAGGGGCGGCTACACCTTC.

The genes are TRBV28 and TRBJ2-5; 9 bases match TRBD1. This CDR3 has 15 residues. Losses at the gene ends were 5 bases for V and 5 bases for J; bases not matched to a gene: 9. Germline V gene data show CDR1 as MDHEN and CDR2 as SYDVKM. In DNA, the CDR3 is TGTGCCAGCAGTCCGGGGACAGGGCAGCGGGAGACCCAGTACTTC. Its protein product is CASSPGTGQRETQYF.

This chain joins TRBV28 and TRBJ1-2; 8 bases map to TRBD1. This CDR3 comprises 14 residues. Germline V lookup: CDR1 MDHEN, CDR2 SYDVKM. V shed 9 bases and J 4 bases; nucleotides not matched to a gene: 10. The CDR3 loop is CASSRKGQAYGYTF. DNA of the CDR3: TGTGCCAGTTCCCGGAAGGGACAGGCCTATGGCTACACCTTC.

The V and J genes are TRBV28 and TRBJ2-2, with 9 bases identical to TRBD2. Losses at the gene ends were 11 bases for V and 8 bases for J; bases not matched to a gene: 12. There are 14 residues in the CDR3. Looked up from germline, CDR1 is MDHEN and CDR2 is SYDVKM. The CDR3 sequence: CAGRDSGRGGELFF. The CDR3 nucleotides read TGTGCCGGCCGAGATAGCGGGAGAGGTGGGGAGCTGTTTTTT. Filled out from reference TRBV28 and TRBJ2-2, the complete variable domain reads DVKVTQSSRYLVKRTGEKVFLECVQDMDHENMFWYRQDPGLGLRLIYFSYDVKMKEKGDIPEGYSVSREKKERFSLILESASTNQTSMYLCAGRDSGRGGELFFGEGSRLTVL.

V and J are TRBV14 and TRBJ1-2; D call uncertain. Trimming removed 6 bases from V and 4 bases from J, with 9 bases in between. CDR3 length: 12 residues. Per the germline V gene, CDR1 is SGHDN and CDR2 is FVKESK. CDR3 sequence: CASSERTYGYTF. The CDR3 coding sequence is TGTGCCAGCAGTGAGCGGACCTATGGCTACACCTTC.

The chain joins TRBV5-6 to TRBJ2-5; D gene unclear. Trimming stripped 1 base from V and 2 bases from J, with 21 bases between. The germline V gene has CDR1 SGHDT and CDR2 YYEEEE. This CDR3 has 18 amino acids. The CDR3 bases are TGTGCCAGCAGCTTGACACAGAGAAAGGTTGCCTATCAAGAGACCCAGTACTTC. This sequence encodes CASSLTQRKVAYQETQYF.